This entry concerns a single T cell receptor beta chain. Its antigen is still unknown. The sample is drawn from a study of cytomegalovirus exposure and HLA in healthy donors. General study points: Some public TCRs appeared in many individuals, while most sequences were rare.

The CDR3 is made up of 15 amino acids. V lost 6 bases, J lost 0 bases, and 6 bases stayed unmatched. Germline V gene lookup returns CDR1 SEHNR and CDR2 FQNEAQ (reference sequence). Primers for the PCR totalled 60 Vbeta and 13 Jbeta. Repertoires were generated with immunoSEQ multiplex PCR, while TCRdb's copy carries only in-frame clones and drops some. The sample has around 130,000 clones, about 79% seen once. The sequence derives from a man aged 50 or older in good health and CMV-seronegative. The chain links TRBV7-9 to TRBJ2-7, with 9 bases identical to TRBD1. Sequencing was carried out using PBMCs. The CDR3 loop is CASSGRDRDSYEQYF. The CDR3 bases are TGTGCCAGCAGTGGCCGGGACAGGGACTCCTACGAGCAGTACTTC.